The rows below give T cell receptor beta chains drawn from one sample of a study of T cell clonotyping in hematopoietic cell transplantation. This table comes from immunoSEQ multiplex PCR, and its TCRdb copy is limited to in-frame clones, with some not included. The table includes some 29,000 clones, about 74% detected once. Specimen: peripheral blood mononuclear cells, collected before stem cell transplant. The receptors here all came from a woman aged 25 to 39 with chronic myeloid leukemia. Some clones in this sample may be carry-over from other donors' samples. Each CDR3 is given with its conserved first and last residue. Fields, in order: clone size, V gene, CDR3 protein. Size tells how often a clone was seen (once, few, many) or the class of an expanded clone, and some rows leave it out.

NA	TRBV6-5	CASSPGGGGGYTF
NA	TRBV2	CASGAGTGRNTIYF
NA	TRBV19	CASTLNTEAFF
once	TRBV2	CASSEVRNAGELFF
once	TRBV30	CAWSGSDGQPQHF
NA	TRBV20-1	CSAQRKDTQYF
few	TRBV7-2	CASRLAANSPLHF
NA	TRBV5-6	CASSLGHISGNTIYF
NA	TRBV30	CAWSDNVAWDEQYF
NA	TRBV5-1	CASSSKGAYGYTF
NA	TRBV6-5	CASTFRGMDETQYF
few	TRBV11-1	CASSLAGADTQYF
once	TRBV4-3	CASSQRQVNEQFF
few	TRBV9	CASSAQDTEAFF
NA	TRBV14	CASSQYSGTNYGYTF
few	TRBV27	CASSSIQGAVWQYF
NA	TRBV6-1	CASRVLQQNEKLFF
NA	TRBV4-3	CASSQDQVTSGYGYTF
once	TRBV5-1	CASRLTGTGGPEAFF
few	TRBV7-2	CASSLVGVPEAFF
NA	TRBV29-1	CSGLRDLSTDTQYF
NA	TRBV2	CASVEVGSYNSPLHF
NA	TRBV7-8	CASSQGRTSTDTQYF
NA	TRBV5-6	CASSRGQLYSGNTIYF
NA	TRBV2	CASRATGSGYEQYF
NA	TRBV4-1	CASSQEGGYQETQYF
NA	TRBV30	CAWVKGFVGTEAFF
once	TRBV27	CASSFRTSGRHNEQFF
NA	TRBV5-6	CASSSTGGPNYEQYF
few	TRBV9	CASSVARGLGETQYF
NA	TRBV7-6	CASSPRGRAETQYF
NA	TRBV5-1	CASSLEGQTTSGNTIYF
NA	TRBV30	CAWNRDSNQPQHF
NA	TRBV6-4	CASDITGSPLHF
few	TRBV5-6	CASSFDRDYGYTF
NA	TRBV6-5	CASSYIPGTDTQYF
NA	TRBV6-6	CASRRQTFSEKLFF
NA	TRBV19	CASSIEGQGRAFF
NA	TRBV19	CASSIGQSNQPQHF
NA	TRBV5-1	CASSLQGQSRNTEAFF
NA	TRBV5-1	CASSLVQASSYEQYF
NA	TRBV4-3	CASSQDYGQTSYGYTF